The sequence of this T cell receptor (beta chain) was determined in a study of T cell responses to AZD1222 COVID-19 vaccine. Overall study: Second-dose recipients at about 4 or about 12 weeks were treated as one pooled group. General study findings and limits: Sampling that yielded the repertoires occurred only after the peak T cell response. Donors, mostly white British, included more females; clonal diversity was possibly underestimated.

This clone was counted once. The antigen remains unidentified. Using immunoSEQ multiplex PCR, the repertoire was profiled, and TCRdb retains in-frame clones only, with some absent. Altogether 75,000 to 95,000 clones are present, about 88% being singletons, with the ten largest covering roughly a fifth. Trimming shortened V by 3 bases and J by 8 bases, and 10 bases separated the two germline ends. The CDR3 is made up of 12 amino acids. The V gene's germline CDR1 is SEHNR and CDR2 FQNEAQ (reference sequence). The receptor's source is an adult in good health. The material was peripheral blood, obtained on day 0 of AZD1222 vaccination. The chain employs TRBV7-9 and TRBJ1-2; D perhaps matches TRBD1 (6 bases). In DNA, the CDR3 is TGTGCCAGCAGCTTGGAACAGGGAGGCTACACCTTC. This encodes CASSLEQGGYTF.